This T cell receptor beta chain stems from a study of blood T cell repertoires in COVID-19. This CDR3 has 13 amino acids. After removal of 6 bases from V and 6 bases from J, the junction contained 2 bases not matched to a gene. Germline V lookup: CDR1 SNHLY, CDR2 FYNNEI. Assay: immunoSEQ multiplex PCR; the TCRdb copy retains only in-frame clones and omits some. The profile shows 130,000 to 150,000 clones, roughly 79% of them singletons. The receptor was isolated from a human donor with acute or convalescent COVID-19. The donor label of this sample is uncertain. The source material was peripheral blood. The chain combines TRBV2 with TRBJ1-3, with 10 bases matching TRBD1. Written as DNA, the CDR3 is TGTGCCAGCAGGACAGGGGGCGTAAACACCATATATTTT. This codes for CASRTGGVNTIYF. The complete variable domain, with remaining parts taken from reference TRBV2 and TRBJ1-3, reads EPEVTQTPSHQVTQMGQEVILRCVPISNHLYFYWYRQILGQKVEFLVSFYNNEISEKSEIFDDQFSVERPDGSNFTLKIRSTKLEDSAMYFCASRTGGVNTIYFGEGSWLTVV.